One and the same sample provided the 10 T cell receptor beta chains below, sequenced in a study of T cell responses to AZD1222 COVID-19 vaccine (dated by TCRdb to about 2021). Taken with the paper, the label for time point translates to: about 28 days (+/-7) after the second vaccine dose. Preparation of the library involved the immunoSEQ multiplex PCR assay. Sourced from immuneACCESS, this table was stored by TCRdb with only in-frame sequences that have V and J called. A share of the clones is absent; for the studies checked, an unresolved V gene accounts for under half, and the remainder has no known explanation. This sample lists 100,000 to 150,000 clones; around 83% were detected once. The biggest ten clones account for around a quarter of the sample. The sample in question was peripheral blood, obtained 28 days after the second AZD1222 dose. The receptors here all came from an adult who received the AZD1222 COVID-19 vaccine.

CDR3 nucleotide sequence: TGTGCCAGCAGCTTATTGGGGGGGGCTAATGAAAAACTGTTTTTT. Residues: CASSLLGGANEKLFF. V is TRBV11-2 and J is TRBJ1-4, with D possibly matching TRBD1 (5 bases). CDR3 length: 15 amino acids. Per the germline V gene, CDR1 is SGHAT and CDR2 is FQNNGV. The V end was cut by 2 bases, the J end by 3 bases, with 10 bases between.

V usage is TRBV7-9 and J usage is TRBJ1-3; D possibly corresponds to TRBD1 (6 bases). Germline assignment: CDR1 SEHNR and CDR2 FQNEAQ (reference sequence). The CDR3 loop spans 14 amino acids. V shed 5 bases and J shed 8 bases, with 16 bases lying between them. The CDR3 DNA reads as TGTGCCAGCAGCACCACAGGGTTCGGGGACACCATATATTTT. Translating gives CASSTTGFGDTIYF.

This chain connects TRBV11-1 to TRBJ2-7; maybe TRBD1 (7 bases). Trimming stripped 5 bases from V and 2 bases from J, with 13 bases between. The CDR3 is made up of 14 amino acids. CDR1 SGHAT and CDR2 FQDESV come from the germline V gene (reference sequence). The CDR3 spells CASSLQGGAYEQYF. CDR3 coding DNA: TGTGCCAGCAGCCTCCAGGGGGGAGCCTACGAGCAGTACTTC.

V usage is TRBV3-1 (or the pseudogene TRBV3-2) and J usage is TRBJ1-3; 9 bases line up with TRBD1. Per the germline V gene, CDR1 is LGHDT and CDR2 is YNNKEL (reference sequence). The CDR3 sequence is 15 residues long. V shed 1 base, J shed 2 bases, and the junction held 0 bases outside the gene matches. CDR3 sequence (DNA): TGTGCCAGCAGCCAAGGACAGGGGGCTGGAAACACCATATATTTT. This sequence encodes CASSQGQGAGNTIYF.

The chain links TRBV2 to TRBJ1-5, with D maybe TRBD1 (5 bases). Germline loops: CDR1 SNHLY, CDR2 FYNNEI. This CDR3 spans 15 amino acids. V lost 4 bases and J lost 4, with 14 bases in between. The CDR3 here is CASSVGDRRNQPQHF. The CDR3 DNA reads as TGTGCCAGCAGTGTTGGGGACCGACGGAATCAGCCCCAGCATTTT.

This clone counts as medium-sized (0.01 to 0.1%). The CDR3 loop is CASSIGTGAYNEQFF. The CDR3 nucleotides read TGTGCCAGTAGTATCGGGACAGGGGCCTACAATGAGCAGTTCTTC. This chain connects TRBV19 to TRBJ2-1; 10 nucleotides agree with TRBD1. Per the germline V gene, CDR1 is LNHDA and CDR2 is SQIVND (reference sequence). V trimming: 3 bases; J trimming: 2 bases; junction bases outside the gene matches: 1. The CDR3 is made up of 15 amino acids. Together with reference TRBV19 and TRBJ2-1, the CDR3 gives the full variable domain: DGGITQSPKYLFRKEGQNVTLSCEQNLNHDAMYWYRQDPGQGLRLIYYSQIVNDFQKGDIAEGYSVSREKKESFPLTVTSAQKNPTAFYLCASSIGTGAYNEQFFGPGTRLTVL.

The chain couples TRBV30 to TRBJ2-2; 7 bases agree with TRBD1. Germline assignment: CDR1 GTSNPN and CDR2 SVGIG (reference sequence). The CDR3 runs 15 residues. V shed 1 base and J 1 base; nucleotides not matched to a gene: 3. Here the CDR3 DNA reads TGTGCCTGGAGTGGGGACAGTAAGAACACCGGGGAGCTGTTTTTT. This encodes CAWSGDSKNTGELFF. Supplemented by reference TRBV30 and TRBJ2-2, the full variable domain reads SQTIHQWPATLVQPVGSPLSLECTVEGTSNPNLYWYRQAAGRGLQLLFYSVGIGQISSEVPQNLSASRPQDRQFILSSKKLLLSDSGFYLCAWSGDSKNTGELFFGEGSRLTVL.

The rearrangement uses TRBV21-1 and TRBJ2-1; the table names TRBD2, a call not compared with the DNA. TRBV21-1 is shown as a pseudogene. The CDR3 runs 14 residues. Here the CDR3 reads CASSPPLSSGEQFF. The CDR3 region has the DNA TGTGCCAGCAGCCCACCCCTCTCTAGCGGTGAGCAGTTCTTC.

The J gene is TRBJ2-2, the V gene TRBV15; 8 positions match TRBD1. Germline V gives CDR1 LNHNV, CDR2 YYDKDF (reference sequence). CDR3 length equals 20 residues. V lost 2 bases to trimming and J lost 0 bases; unmatched junction nucleotides: 14. In DNA, the CDR3 is TGTGCCACCAGCAGAATTAGGGACCCACAGACAGGGGCGAACACCGGGGAGCTGTTTTTT. It encodes CATSRIRDPQTGANTGELFF.

This chain joins TRBV10-2 and TRBJ1-2; D is unresolved. This CDR3 has 13 amino acids. Germline V gene sequence: CDR1 WSHSY, CDR2 SAAADI. Trimming took 3 bases from V and 4 from J, leaving 9 bases between them. The CDR3 DNA is TGCGCCAGCAGTGACCTCGGCTCCTATGGCTACACCTTC. Translation: CASSDLGSYGYTF.